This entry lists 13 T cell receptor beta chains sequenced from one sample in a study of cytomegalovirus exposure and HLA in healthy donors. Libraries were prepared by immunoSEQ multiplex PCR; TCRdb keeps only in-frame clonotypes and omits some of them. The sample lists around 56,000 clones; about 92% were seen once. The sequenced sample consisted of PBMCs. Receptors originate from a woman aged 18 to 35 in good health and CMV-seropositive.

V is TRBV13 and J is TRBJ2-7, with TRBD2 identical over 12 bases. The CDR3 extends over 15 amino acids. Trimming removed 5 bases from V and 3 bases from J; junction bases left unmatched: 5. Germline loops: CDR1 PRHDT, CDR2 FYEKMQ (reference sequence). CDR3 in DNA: TGTGCCAGCAGCACCCGACTAGCGGGGGTCTACGAGCAGTACTTC. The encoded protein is CASSTRLAGVYEQYF.

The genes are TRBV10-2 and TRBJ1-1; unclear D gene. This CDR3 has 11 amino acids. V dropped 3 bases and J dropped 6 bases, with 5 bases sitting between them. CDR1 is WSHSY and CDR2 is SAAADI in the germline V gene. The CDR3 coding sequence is TGCGCCAGCAGTGACCCCTCTGAAGCTTTCTTT. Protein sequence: CASSDPSEAFF.

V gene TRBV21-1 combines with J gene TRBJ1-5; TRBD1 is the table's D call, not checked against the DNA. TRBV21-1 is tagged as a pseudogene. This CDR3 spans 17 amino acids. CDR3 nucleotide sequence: TGTGCCAGCAGCAAGGGTAAGGACATGCGTCGCAATCAGCCCCAGCATTTT. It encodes CASSKGKDMRRNQPQHF.

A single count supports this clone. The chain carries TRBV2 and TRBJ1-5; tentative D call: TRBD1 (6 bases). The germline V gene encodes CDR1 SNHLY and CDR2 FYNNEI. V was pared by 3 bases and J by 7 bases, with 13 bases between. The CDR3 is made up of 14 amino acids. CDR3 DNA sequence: TGTGCCAGCAGTGACAGGGGAAGGGACCAGCCCCAGCATTTT. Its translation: CASSDRGRDQPQHF.

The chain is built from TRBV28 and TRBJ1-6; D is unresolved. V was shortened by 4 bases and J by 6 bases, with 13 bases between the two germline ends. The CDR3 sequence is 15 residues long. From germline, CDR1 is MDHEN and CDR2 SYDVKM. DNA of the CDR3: TGTGCCAGCAGTTCTTATTCCCCTCTTAATTCACCCCTCCACTTT. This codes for CASSSYSPLNSPLHF.

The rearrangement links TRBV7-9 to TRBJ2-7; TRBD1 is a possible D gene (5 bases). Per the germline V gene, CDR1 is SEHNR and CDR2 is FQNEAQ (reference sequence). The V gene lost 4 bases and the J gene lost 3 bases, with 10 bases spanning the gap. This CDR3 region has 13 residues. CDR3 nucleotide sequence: TGTGCCAGCAGCTCTAGACAGCTCTACGAGCAGTACTTC. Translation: CASSSRQLYEQYF.

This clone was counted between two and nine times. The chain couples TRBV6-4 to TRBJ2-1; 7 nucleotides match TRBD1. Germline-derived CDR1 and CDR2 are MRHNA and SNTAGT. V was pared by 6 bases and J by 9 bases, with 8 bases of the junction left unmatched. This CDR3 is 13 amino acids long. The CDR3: CASSGTEASEQFF. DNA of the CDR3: TGTGCCAGCAGCGGGACAGAGGCAAGTGAGCAGTTCTTC.

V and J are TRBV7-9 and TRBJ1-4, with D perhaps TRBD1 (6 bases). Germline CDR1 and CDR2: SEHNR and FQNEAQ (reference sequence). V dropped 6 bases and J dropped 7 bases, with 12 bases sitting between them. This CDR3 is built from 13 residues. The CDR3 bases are TGTGCCAGCAGGACAGGAGGTAGTGAAAAACTGTTTTTT. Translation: CASRTGGSEKLFF. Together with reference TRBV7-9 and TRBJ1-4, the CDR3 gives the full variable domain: DTGVSQNPRHKITKRGQNVTFRCDPISEHNRLYWYRQTLGQGPEFLTYFQNEAQLEKSRLLSDRFSAERPKGSFSTLEIQRTEQGDSAMYLCASRTGGSEKLFFGSGTQLSVL.

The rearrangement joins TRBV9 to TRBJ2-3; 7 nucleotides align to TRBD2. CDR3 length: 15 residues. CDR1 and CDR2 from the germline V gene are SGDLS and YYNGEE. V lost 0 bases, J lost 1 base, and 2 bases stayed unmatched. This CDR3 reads CASSVVGGGTDTQYF. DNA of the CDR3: TGTGCCAGCAGCGTAGTGGGGGGGGGCACAGATACGCAGTATTTT.

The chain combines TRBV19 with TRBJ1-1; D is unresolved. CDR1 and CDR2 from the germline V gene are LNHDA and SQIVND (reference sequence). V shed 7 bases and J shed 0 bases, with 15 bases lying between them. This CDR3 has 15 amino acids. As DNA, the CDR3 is TGTGCCAGTACCCTTTATCCCAAGCTGAACACTGAAGCTTTCTTT. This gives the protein CASTLYPKLNTEAFF.

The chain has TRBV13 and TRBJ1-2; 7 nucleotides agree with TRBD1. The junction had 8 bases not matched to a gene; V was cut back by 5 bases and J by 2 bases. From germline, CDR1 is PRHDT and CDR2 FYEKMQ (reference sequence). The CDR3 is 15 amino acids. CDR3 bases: TGTGCCAGCAGCCCCCGACAGGGCGGGAACTATGGCTACACCTTC. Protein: CASSPRQGGNYGYTF.

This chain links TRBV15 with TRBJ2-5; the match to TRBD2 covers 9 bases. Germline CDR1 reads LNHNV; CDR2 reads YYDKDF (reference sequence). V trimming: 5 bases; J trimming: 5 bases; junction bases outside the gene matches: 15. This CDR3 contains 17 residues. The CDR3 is CATSPESSGVYLETQYF. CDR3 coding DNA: TGTGCCACCAGCCCAGAGTCTAGCGGGGTTTACTTGGAGACCCAGTACTTC.

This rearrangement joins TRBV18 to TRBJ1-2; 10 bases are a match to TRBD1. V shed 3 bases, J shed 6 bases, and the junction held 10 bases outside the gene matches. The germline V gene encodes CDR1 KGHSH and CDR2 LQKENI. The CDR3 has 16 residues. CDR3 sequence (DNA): TGTGCCAGCTCACCGTCGCCGGGACAGGGGAACCATGGCTACACCTTC. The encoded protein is CASSPSPGQGNHGYTF.